The entry below gives a single T cell receptor (beta chain) sequence along with its context. What this receptor recognizes is not known. Base-call qualities are not available, and no considerably larger clone is one nucleotide away. Library preparation was by RT-PCR. These reads were obtained on an Illumina MiSeq. TCRdb ran its own pipeline on the public reads, namely fastp trimming at Q25 and MiXCR clone calling, and kept in-frame beta chains. Rows matching on CDR3 protein sequence are summarized as one entry with the most common DNA and genes. Present in this sample are about 680,000 distinct CDR3 sequences, 12% to 15% of which were seen just once. Clones ranked in the top ten supply 3% to 4.5% of the sample. The data were obtained in a study (dated by TCRdb to about 2016). The germline V gene (reference sequence) provides CDR1 LGHDT and CDR2 YNNKEL. Inclusive of the bounding cysteine and phenylalanine, the CDR3 is 14 residues long. Kept here is only the CDR3 DNA, which spans 42 bases and is read in frame from base 1. V is reduced by 0 bases and J by 7 bases, leaving a spacing of 9 bases between them.

The sequence was collected from a female donor in good health, serving as a healthy control. The rearrangement combines TRBV3-1 with TRBJ2-2; no D segment can be confidently identified. The sample was memory CD4+ T cells from blood. The DNA reads as follows: TGTGCCAGCAGCCAAGAAAGGAGCGTCGGGGAGCTGTTTTTT. This translates into CASSQERSVGELFF.